This T cell receptor beta chain was sequenced for a study of T-cell reconstitution after alpha-beta-depleted transplantation in children. Points from the study as a whole: The study traced high day-60 TCRbeta diversity in some patients to surviving recipient T cells and thymic progenitors. T-cell counts and diversity at one year post-transplant came mainly from newly produced T cells. The origin of alpha-beta T cells about two months after transplant was reportedly several hundred expanded graft clones.

Unique molecular identifiers were built into the TCRbeta library. TCRdb reprocessed the PCR reads with MiXCR, giving one entry per CDR3 protein. This sample has roughly 100,000 distinct CDR3 sequences; about 7.5% occur once, and the top ten carry approximately 16%. The germline gives CDR1 DFQATT, CDR2 SNEGSKA (reference sequence). The CDR3 totals 13 residues. V lost 6 bases, J lost 3 bases, and 4 bases stayed unmatched. Concerning this clonotype itself: The antigen remains unidentified.

This chain connects TRBV20-1 to TRBJ2-5; 10 bases fit TRBD2. The sequencing used PBMCs, collected before TCRalphabeta/CD19-depleted stem cell transplant. This receptor was taken from a boy aged 2 to 10 with acute lymphoblastic leukemia, due to receive a stem cell transplant. The chain's CDR3 is CSALAGVKETQYF. CDR3 DNA: TGCAGTGCCCTAGCGGGGGTAAAAGAGACCCAGTACTTC.